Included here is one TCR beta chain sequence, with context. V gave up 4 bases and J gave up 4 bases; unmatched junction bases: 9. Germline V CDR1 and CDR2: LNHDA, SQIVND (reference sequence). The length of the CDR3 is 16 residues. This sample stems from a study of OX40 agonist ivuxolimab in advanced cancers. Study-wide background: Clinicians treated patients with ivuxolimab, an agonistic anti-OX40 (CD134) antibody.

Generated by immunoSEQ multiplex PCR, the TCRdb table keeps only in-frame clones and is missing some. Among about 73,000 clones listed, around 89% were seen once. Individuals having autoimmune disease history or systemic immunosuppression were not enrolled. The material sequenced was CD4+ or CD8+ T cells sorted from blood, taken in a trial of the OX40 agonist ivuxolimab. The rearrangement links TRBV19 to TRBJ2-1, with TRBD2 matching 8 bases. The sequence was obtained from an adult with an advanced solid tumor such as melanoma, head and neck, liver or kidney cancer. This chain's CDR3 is CASSTPSAGGYNEQFF. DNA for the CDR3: TGTGCCAGTAGTACCCCGTCGGCGGGAGGTTACAATGAGCAGTTCTTC.